Listed here are 12 T cell receptor beta chains from one sample, sequenced in a study of CDR3 diversity in severe acne. TCRdb reanalysed the PCR reads using MiXCR and keeps one entry per CDR3 protein. The sample records some 85,000 distinct CDR3 sequences, roughly 49% being singletons. Sequenced: blood. The receptor set was obtained from a male donor with severe acne vulgaris.

The chain is built from TRBV25-1 and TRBJ2-5; D is undetermined. Germline V gives CDR1 MGHDK, CDR2 SYGVNS. This CDR3 is 14 amino acids long. Trimming took 3 bases from V and 0 from J, leaving 8 bases between them. CDR3 loop: CASSDAENQETQYF. CDR3 nucleotide sequence: TGTGCCAGCAGTGATGCGGAGAACCAAGAGACCCAGTACTTC.

The chain carries TRBV6-2 or TRBV6-3 and TRBJ1-4; D gene ambiguous. The germline V gene encodes CDR1 MNHEY and CDR2 SVGEGT. The CDR3 runs 13 residues. Trimming shortened V by 6 bases and J by 6 bases, and 11 bases separated the two germline ends. The CDR3 region is CASSEGEHEKLFF. Here the CDR3 DNA reads TGTGCCAGCAGCGAGGGAGAACATGAAAAACTGTTTTTT.

The chain has TRBV5-5 and TRBJ2-2, with D unclear. The germline CDR1 and CDR2 sequences are SGHKS and YYEKEE (reference sequence). This CDR3 has 14 residues. V was shortened by 1 base and J by 0 bases, with 4 bases between the two germline ends. The DNA for the CDR3 is TGTGCCAGCAGCTTGCGGGCGAACACCGGGGAGCTGTTTTTT. It yields the protein CASSLRANTGELFF. The entire variable domain, with the rest obtained from reference TRBV5-5 and TRBJ2-2, is as follows: DAGVTQSPTHLIKTRGQQVTLRCSPISGHKSVSWYQQVLGQGPQFIFQYYEKEERGRGNFPDRFSARQFPNYSSELNVNALLLGDSALYLCASSLRANTGELFFGEGSRLTVL.

The J gene is TRBJ2-7, the V gene TRBV29-1; TRBD1 aligns across 9 bases. Germline CDR1 SQVTM, CDR2 ANQGSEA. V lost 6 bases and J lost 0; bases outside the gene matches: 12. CDR3 size: 16 residues. The CDR3 here is CSVRGQGVRYSYEQYF. The CDR3 nucleotides read TGCAGCGTAAGGGGACAGGGAGTTCGGTACTCCTACGAGCAGTACTTC.

In the case of this clonotype: A much more abundant neighbour one base away suggests this may be a read error. This chain uses TRBV20-1 with TRBJ1-1; no clear D gene. The CDR3 is made up of 11 amino acids. V lost 4 bases, J lost 11 bases, and 14 bases lay in between. Germline loops: CDR1 DFQATT, CDR2 SNEGSKA (reference sequence). CDR3 amino acids: CSANPEVSAFF. DNA of the CDR3: TGCAGTGCTAACCCGGAGGTATCCGCTTTCTTT.

This clonotype was detected ten times or more. The chain joins TRBV25-1 to TRBJ2-7; possible D gene TRBD2, 7 bases. Germline CDR1 reads MGHDK; CDR2 reads SYGVNS. Between the trimmed V and J ends, which lost 3 bases and 0 bases, there was a span of 15 bases. The CDR3 sequence is 16 residues long. The chain's CDR3 is CASSEVRGADSYEQYF. CDR3 nucleotides: TGTGCCAGCAGTGAGGTCCGGGGGGCGGACTCCTACGAGCAGTACTTC.

The chain has TRBV25-1 and TRBJ1-1; TRBD1 might be the D (6 bases). The length of the CDR3 is 14 residues. The germline CDR1 and CDR2 sequences are MGHDK and SYGVNS. V shed 5 bases and J shed 6 bases, with 16 bases lying between them. DNA of the CDR3: TGTGCCAGCAGTCGAGGGGGAGCCCGGTCTGAAGCTTTCTTT. Translated: CASSRGGARSEAFF. The entire variable domain, with the rest obtained from reference TRBV25-1 and TRBJ1-1, is as follows: EADIYQTPRYLVIGTGKKITLECSQTMGHDKMYWYQQDPGMELHLIHYSYGVNSTEKGDLSSESTVSRIRTEHFPLTLESARPSHTSQYLCASSRGGARSEAFFGQGTRLTVV.

This clonotype was observed many times. V is TRBV2 and J is TRBJ2-6; 7 bases are shared with TRBD2. The CDR3 has 18 residues. The germline V gene has CDR1 SNHLY and CDR2 FYNNEI. J gave up 0 bases and V 6 bases, and 11 bases lay outside the gene matches. The CDR3 DNA sequence: TGTGCCAGCAGCGTCTCTCCTTGGGGGGGCTCTGGGGCCAACGTCCTGACTTTC. Translation gives CASSVSPWGGSGANVLTF.

Ten or more counts support this clonotype. The rearrangement uses TRBV10-1 and TRBJ2-3; 9 bases fit TRBD2. The CDR3 is 17 amino acids. Looked up from germline, CDR1 is WNHNN and CDR2 is SYGVQD (reference sequence). With 8 bases clipped from V and 3 bases from J, the junction kept 15 bases outside the gene matches. The CDR3 nucleotides read TGCGCCAGCTTAGTTTCGTGCGGGAGGGTGGGGACAGATACGCAGTATTTT. Its translation is CASLVSCGRVGTDTQYF.

As to this clonotype: A much larger clone lies one base from this, so it may be a read error. CDR3 loop: CASSSKYRDRELFF. CDR3 DNA: TGTGCCAGCAGCTCGAAATACCGGGACAGGGAGTTGTTTTTT. The chain is built from TRBV7-9 and TRBJ2-2, with 9 bases fitting TRBD1. Per the germline V gene, CDR1 is SEHNR and CDR2 is FQNEAQ (reference sequence). The CDR3 loop spans 14 amino acids.

This clonotype was recorded many times. CDR3 amino acids: CATSDVSDNEKLFF. The CDR3 DNA is TGTGCCACCAGTGACGTCTCCGACAATGAAAAACTGTTTTTT. V gene TRBV24-1 combines with J gene TRBJ1-4, with D unresolved. The germline gives CDR1 KGHDR, CDR2 SFDVKD. The CDR3 contains 14 residues. Trimming took off 4 bases at V and 5 bases at J, with 10 bases between the two ends.

Notes on this clonotype: A read error may account for a junction end that differs from germline. The chain combines TRBV11-2 with TRBJ2-5; 7 nucleotides agree with TRBD1. The CDR3 has 12 amino acids. The germline gives CDR1 SGHAT, CDR2 FQNNGV. The chain's CDR3 is CASSSRGETQYF. The CDR3 DNA sequence: TGCGCCAGCAGTTCCAGGGGGGAGACCCAGTACTTC. Variable domain in full (rest from reference TRBV11-2 and TRBJ2-5): EAGVAQSPRYKIIEKRQSVAFWCNPISGHATLYWYQQILGQGPKLLIQFQNNGVVDDSQLPKDRFSAERLKGVDSTLKIQPAKLEDSAVYLCASSSRGETQYFGPGTRLLVL.